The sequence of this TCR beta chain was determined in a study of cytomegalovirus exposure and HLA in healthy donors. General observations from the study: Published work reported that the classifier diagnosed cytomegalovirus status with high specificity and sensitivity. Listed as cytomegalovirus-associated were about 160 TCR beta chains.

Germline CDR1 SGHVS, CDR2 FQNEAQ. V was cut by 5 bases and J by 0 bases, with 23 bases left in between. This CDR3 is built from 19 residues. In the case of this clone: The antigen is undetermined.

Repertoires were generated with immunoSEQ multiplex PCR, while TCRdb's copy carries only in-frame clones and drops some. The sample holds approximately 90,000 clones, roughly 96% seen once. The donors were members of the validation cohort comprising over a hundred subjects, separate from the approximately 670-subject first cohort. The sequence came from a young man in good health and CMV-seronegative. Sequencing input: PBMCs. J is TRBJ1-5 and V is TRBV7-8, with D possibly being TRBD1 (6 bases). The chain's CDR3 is CASSPLTFGGSNSNQPQHF. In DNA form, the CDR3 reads TGTGCCAGCAGCCCCCTAACGTTTGGGGGCTCTAATAGCAATCAGCCCCAGCATTTT.